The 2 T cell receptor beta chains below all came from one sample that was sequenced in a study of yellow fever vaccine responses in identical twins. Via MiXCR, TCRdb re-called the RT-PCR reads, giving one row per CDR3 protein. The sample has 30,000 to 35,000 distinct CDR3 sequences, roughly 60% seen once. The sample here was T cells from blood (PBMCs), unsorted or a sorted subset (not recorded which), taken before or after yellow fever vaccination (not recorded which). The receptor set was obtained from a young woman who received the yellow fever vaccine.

The CDR3 DNA sequence: TGTGCCAGCAGCTTGGGACTGGGCACTCGCTCCTACAATGAGCAGTTCTTC. Translation gives CASSLGLGTRSYNEQFF. V and J are TRBV7-9 and TRBJ2-1, with D possibly TRBD2 on 6 matching bases. The CDR3 is made up of 17 amino acids. Germline V gene sequence: CDR1 SEHNR, CDR2 FQNEAQ (reference sequence). V was pared by 3 bases and J by 0 bases, with 15 bases between.

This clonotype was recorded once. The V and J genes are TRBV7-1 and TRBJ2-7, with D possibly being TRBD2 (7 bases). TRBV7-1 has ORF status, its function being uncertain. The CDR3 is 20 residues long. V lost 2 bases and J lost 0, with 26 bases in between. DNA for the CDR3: TGTGCCAGCAGCTCACAGGGGACGGTTATGGGGGGGGGCAACTCCTACGAGCAGTACGTC. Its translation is CASSSQGTVMGGGNSYEQYV.